The present entry profiles one T cell receptor (beta chain) with its context. Its antigen is not known. The data stem from a study of T cell responses to AZD1222 COVID-19 vaccine. Trimming left V 3 bases short and J 7 bases short, with 12 bases between. This CDR3 contains 13 residues. CDR1 and CDR2 (germline): LNHDA, SQIVND (reference sequence). Study-level results: All repertoire sampling was performed exclusively after the peak T cell response. Females made up more of the donors, who were largely white British, and clonal diversity may have come out too low.

TCRdb keeps only in-frame clones here, not all; method: immunoSEQ multiplex PCR. The repertoire holds 150,000 to 200,000 clones, with just over 90% as singletons. The genes are TRBV19 and TRBJ1-2, with unresolved D. The sample consisted of peripheral blood, taken 28 days after the second AZD1222 dose. This sequence originates from an adult who received the AZD1222 COVID-19 vaccine. CDR3 in DNA: TGTGCCAGTAGTATCGGAGGGCGCAGTGGCTACACCTTC. Its translation is CASSIGGRSGYTF. The full variable domain, its missing parts supplied by reference TRBV19 and TRBJ1-2, is DGGITQSPKYLFRKEGQNVTLSCEQNLNHDAMYWYRQDPGQGLRLIYYSQIVNDFQKGDIAEGYSVSREKKESFPLTVTSAQKNPTAFYLCASSIGGRSGYTFGSGTRLTVV.